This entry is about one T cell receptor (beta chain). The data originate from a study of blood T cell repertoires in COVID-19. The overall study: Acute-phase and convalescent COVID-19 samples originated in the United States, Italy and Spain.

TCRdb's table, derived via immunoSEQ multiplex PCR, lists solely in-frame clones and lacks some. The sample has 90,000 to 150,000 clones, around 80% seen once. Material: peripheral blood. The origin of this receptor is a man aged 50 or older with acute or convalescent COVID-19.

The DNA of the CDR3 is TGTGCCAGCAGTTATTCCGGGGTGGACTTTGAAAAACTGTTTTTT. Translation: CASSYSGVDFEKLFF. This sequence joins TRBV27 and TRBJ1-4, with D unresolved. V gave up 4 bases and J gave up 7 bases, with 16 bases separating them. CDR3 size: 15 residues. CDR1 is MNHEY and CDR2 is SMNVEV in the germline V gene (reference sequence).